A selection of T cell receptor beta chains follows, all from one sample in a study of blood T cell repertoires in COVID-19. Sequenced by immunoSEQ multiplex PCR; TCRdb stores in-frame clones only, minus some. The repertoire consists of around 260,000 clones, with about 87% occurring once and the leading ten covering roughly 4%. What was sequenced was peripheral blood. The receptors derive from a man in his sixties who had recovered from COVID-19. Both conserved end residues are part of each CDR3. Each record gives: CDR3 protein, CDR3 DNA, V gene, clone size, D gene, J gene. D genes are given only for firm matches. Clone size, where shown, is once, few, many, or a class for clones that have expanded.

CASSPGARQPQHF	TGTGCCAGCTCACCGGGGGCCAGGCAGCCCCAGCATTTT	TRBV18	.	.	TRBJ1-5
CASSVMADSSYNEQFF	TGTGCCAGCAGCGTGATGGCGGATAGCTCCTACAATGAGCAGTTCTTC	TRBV9	.	.	TRBJ2-1
CASSWGPSGSYEQYF	TGTGCCAGCAGCTGGGGCCCTAGCGGCTCCTACGAGCAGTACTTC	TRBV5-6	.	TRBD2	TRBJ2-7
CASSIGSPPSGNTIYF	TGTGCCAGCAGCATCGGTAGCCCCCCATCTGGAAACACCATATATTTT	TRBV7-8	few	.	TRBJ1-3
CASSEVVRGNTIYF	TGCGCCAGCAGTGAGGTGGTTCGGGGAAACACCATATATTTT	TRBV10-1	once	.	TRBJ1-3
CASSVVGGAYNEQFF	TGTGCCAGCAGCGTAGTCGGGGGGGCATACAATGAGCAGTTCTTC	TRBV9	once	TRBD2	TRBJ2-1
CASSEGIFYGYTF	TGTGCCAGCAGTGAGGGCATTTTCTATGGCTACACCTTC	TRBV25-1	.	.	TRBJ1-2
CASSLPRTSGSYEQYF	TGCGCCAGCAGCTTGCCCCGGACTAGCGGCTCCTACGAGCAGTACTTC	TRBV5-1	once	TRBD2	TRBJ2-7
CASSPRGQISYEQYF	TGTGCCAGCTCACCACGTGGGCAGATCTCCTACGAGCAGTACTTC	TRBV18	.	.	TRBJ2-7
CASNPPAKRAGLFF	TGTGCCAGCAACCCCCCGGCAAAAAGGGCGGGCCTGTTTTTT	TRBV6-5	.	.	TRBJ1-4
CASSHQYFNSPLHF	TGTGCCAGCAGCCACCAGTATTTTAATTCACCCCTCCACTTT	TRBV14	.	.	TRBJ1-6
CASSPARGGTYEQYF	TGTGCCAGCAGCCCCGCTAGAGGGGGCACCTACGAGCAGTACTTC	TRBV6-5	.	TRBD1	TRBJ2-7
CASSVAGGVRNTIYF	TGTGCCAGCAGCGTAGCAGGGGGAGTGCGCAACACCATATATTTT	TRBV9	once	TRBD1	TRBJ1-3
CASAERGTALNTDTQYF	TGTGCCAGCGCCGAGAGGGGGACAGCCCTAAACACAGATACGCAGTATTTT	TRBV25-1	.	TRBD1	TRBJ2-3
CATSRLQGSYEQYF	TGTGCCACCAGCAGGCTGCAGGGTTCCTACGAGCAGTACTTC	TRBV15	.	.	TRBJ2-7
CASSLRENTEAFF	TGTGCCAGCAGTTTAAGAGAGAACACTGAAGCTTTCTTT	TRBV12-3/TRBV12-4	.	.	TRBJ1-1
CASSLYSSSGNTIYF	TGTGCCAGCAGTTTATACAGCAGCTCTGGAAACACCATATATTTT	TRBV27	.	.	TRBJ1-3
CASSTVGQFSTDTQYF	TGCGCCAGCAGCACCGTGGGACAGTTTAGCACAGATACGCAGTATTTT	TRBV5-1	.	TRBD1	TRBJ2-3
CASSRGGTGSRPQHF	TGTGCCAGCAGCCGCGGAGGGACAGGGTCCCGGCCCCAGCATTTT	TRBV6-5	.	TRBD1	TRBJ1-5
CASSQAGQGSGNTIYF	TGCGCCAGCAGCCAAGCGGGACAGGGGTCAGGAAACACCATATATTTT	TRBV4-1	.	TRBD1	TRBJ1-3
CASSPGQGMETQYF	TGTGCCAGCAGCCCCGGACAGGGAATGGAGACCCAGTACTTC	TRBV7-3	.	TRBD1	TRBJ2-5
CASSTRQGAREQYF	TGTGCCAGCAGCACAAGACAGGGGGCGCGTGAGCAGTACTTC	TRBV5-4	.	TRBD1	TRBJ2-7
CASSFYVGQGALGANVLTF	TGTGCCAGCAGCTTCTACGTGGGACAGGGGGCTTTGGGGGCCAACGTCCTGACTTTC	TRBV7-3	.	TRBD1	TRBJ2-6
CASSLRSTGGQNTEAFF	TGTGCCAGCAGCTTAAGATCAACGGGGGGGCAGAACACTGAAGCTTTCTTT	TRBV7-8	.	.	TRBJ1-1
CASTKSGAYGYTF	TGTGCCAGCACAAAAAGCGGGGCCTATGGCTACACCTTC	TRBV27	.	.	TRBJ1-2
CASSRLGTALLDTEAFF	TGCGCCAGCAGCCGCCTCGGGACAGCCCTTTTGGACACTGAAGCTTTCTTT	TRBV5-1	.	TRBD1	TRBJ1-1
CASSSGAQIAEAFF	TGTGCCAGCAGTTCAGGGGCGCAGATCGCTGAAGCTTTCTTT	TRBV6-2/TRBV6-3	.	.	TRBJ1-1
CASRTQSIPEAFF	TGTGCCAGCAGGACACAGTCAATTCCTGAAGCTTTCTTT	TRBV6-5	.	.	TRBJ1-1
CASSPKSGYEQYF	TGTGCCAGCAGCCCTAAAAGCGGCTACGAGCAGTACTTC	TRBV5-4	.	.	TRBJ2-7
CASSRDRTQQYF	TGTGCCAGCAGCAGGGACAGGACTCAGCAGTACTTC	TRBV6-5	.	TRBD1	TRBJ2-7
CASTLQKNTDTQYF	TGTGCCAGCACGCTACAGAAGAACACAGATACGCAGTATTTT	TRBV6-5	.	.	TRBJ2-3
CASSGTTSGGISTDTQYF	TGTGCCAGCAGCGGGACGACTAGCGGGGGAATTAGTACAGATACGCAGTATTTT	TRBV7-6	.	TRBD2	TRBJ2-3
CASSERLAGRTDTQYF	TGTGCCAGCAGTGAACGACTAGCGGGGCGCACAGATACGCAGTATTTT	TRBV6-1	.	TRBD2	TRBJ2-3
CASSLDRPNSPLHF	TGCGCCAGCAGCTTGGACAGGCCCAATTCACCCCTCCACTTT	TRBV5-1	.	.	TRBJ1-6
CSVEGETGRGEKLFF	TGCAGCGTTGAAGGCGAGACAGGGAGAGGCGAAAAACTGTTTTTT	TRBV29-1	.	TRBD1	TRBJ1-4
CASSLFSGTYEQYF	TGTGCCAGCAGCTTGTTTAGCGGAACCTACGAGCAGTACTTC	TRBV5-5	.	.	TRBJ2-7
CASSQDLPGLAGYRSGTGELFF	TGTGCCAGCAGCCAAGACCTTCCCGGACTAGCGGGTTATAGGAGTGGCACCGGGGAGCTGTTTTTT	TRBV4-2	.	TRBD2	TRBJ2-2